The clone carrying this TCR beta chain was observed a handful of times. What it binds is not known. The CDR3 contains 14 residues. With 6 bases clipped from V and 1 base from J, the junction kept 2 bases outside the gene matches. The data stem from a study of response to subunit inactivated influenza vaccine. Findings and limits, study-wide: The authors put forward the suggestion that each seasonal influenza vaccination may bring in only a limited number of new T cells.

TCRdb passed the RT-PCR reads through MiXCR, listing each CDR3 protein once. The table has around 850,000 distinct CDR3 sequences, roughly 20% seen once. This chain links TRBV12-3 or TRBV12-4 with TRBJ2-3; TRBD2 aligns across 9 bases. The TCR comes from a man aged 45-65 years who received an inactivated influenza vaccine. The material sequenced was PBMCs from blood, taken 5 days after vaccination. CDR3 loop: CASRSSGGTDTQYF. In nucleotides, the CDR3 is TGTGCCAGCAGATCTAGCGGGGGCACAGATACGCAGTATTTT.